The next 2 T cell receptor beta chains were all read from a single sample in a study of T cell changes during pregnancy in multiple sclerosis. Clones were read by immunoSEQ multiplex PCR, and TCRdb kept only the in-frame ones, dropping some. The table includes some 31,000 clones, approximately 92% detected once. Here the sequenced sample was CD8+ T cells from peripheral blood mononuclear cells, taken before pregnancy. These TCRs come from a female donor with multiple sclerosis, enrolled in a pregnancy study.

The chain combines TRBV5-1 with TRBJ1-4; D is perhaps TRBD1 (5 bases). Trimming removed 5 bases at V and 5 bases at J, with 10 bases between. This CDR3 spans 13 amino acids. Looked up from germline, CDR1 is SGHRS and CDR2 is YFSETQ. CDR3 bases: TGCGCCAGCAGTACCCAGGGCAATGAAAAACTGTTTTTT. Residues: CASSTQGNEKLFF.

This clone has just one count. The chain joins TRBV9 to TRBJ1-4, with D perhaps matching TRBD1 (5 bases). Germline values: CDR1 SGDLS, CDR2 YYNGEE. V dropped 1 base and J dropped 0 bases, with 13 bases sitting between them. The CDR3 is 17 amino acids. The CDR3 bases are TGTGCCAGCAGCGTATATGAGGGGACTGCAACTAATGAAAAACTGTTTTTT. Its translation is CASSVYEGTATNEKLFF.